One T cell receptor (beta chain) is described in this entry. Its cognate antigen is unknown. The identical CDR3 is also encoded by other nucleotide sequences in the sample. CDR3 length: 13 amino acids. CDR1 is SNHLY and CDR2 is FYNNEI in the germline V gene. V was shortened by 7 bases and J by 0 bases, with 10 bases between the two germline ends. The sample comes from a study of shared clonotypes between healthy human individuals. The study, taken as a whole, reports: Generally, naive subsets came out with larger estimated richness than memory subsets.

Terminally differentiated effector memory CD45RA+ cells were excluded from the naive CD8 cells, which were CD45RO-negative and positively selected for CCR7. The data were produced by immunoSEQ multiplex PCR, yet TCRdb's version contains in-frame clones alone and is incomplete. Of about 1,800,000 clones listed, just under 95% are singletons. The sequencing sample was made of naive CD8+ T cells sorted from blood. The gene calls are TRBV2 and TRBJ2-7; perhaps TRBD2 as D (6 bases). This receptor was taken from a man between 18 and 35 years old in good health. Here the CDR3 reads CASTGGTSYEQYF. Written as DNA, the CDR3 is TGTGCCAGCACTGGCGGGACCTCCTACGAGCAGTACTTC.